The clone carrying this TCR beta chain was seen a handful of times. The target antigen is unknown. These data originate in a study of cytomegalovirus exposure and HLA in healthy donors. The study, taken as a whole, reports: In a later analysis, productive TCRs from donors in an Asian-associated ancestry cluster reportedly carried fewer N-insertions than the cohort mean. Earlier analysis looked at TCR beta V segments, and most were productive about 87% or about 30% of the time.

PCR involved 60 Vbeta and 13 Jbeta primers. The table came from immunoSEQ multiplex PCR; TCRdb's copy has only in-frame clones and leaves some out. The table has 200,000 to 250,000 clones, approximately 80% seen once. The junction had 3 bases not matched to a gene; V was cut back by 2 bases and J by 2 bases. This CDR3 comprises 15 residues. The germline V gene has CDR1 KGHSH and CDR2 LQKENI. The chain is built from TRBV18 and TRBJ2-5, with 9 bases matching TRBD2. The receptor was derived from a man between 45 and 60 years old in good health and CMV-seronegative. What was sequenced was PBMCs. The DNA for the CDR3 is TGTGCCAGCTCACCATCGAGCGGGGGGCAAGAGACCCAGTACTTC. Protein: CASSPSSGGQETQYF. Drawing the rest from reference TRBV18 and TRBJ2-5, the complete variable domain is NAGVMQNPRHLVRRRGQEARLRCSPMKGHSHVYWYRQLPEEGLKFMVYLQKENIIDESGMPKERFSAEFPKEGPSILRIQQVVRGDSAAYFCASSPSSGGQETQYFGPGTRLLVL.